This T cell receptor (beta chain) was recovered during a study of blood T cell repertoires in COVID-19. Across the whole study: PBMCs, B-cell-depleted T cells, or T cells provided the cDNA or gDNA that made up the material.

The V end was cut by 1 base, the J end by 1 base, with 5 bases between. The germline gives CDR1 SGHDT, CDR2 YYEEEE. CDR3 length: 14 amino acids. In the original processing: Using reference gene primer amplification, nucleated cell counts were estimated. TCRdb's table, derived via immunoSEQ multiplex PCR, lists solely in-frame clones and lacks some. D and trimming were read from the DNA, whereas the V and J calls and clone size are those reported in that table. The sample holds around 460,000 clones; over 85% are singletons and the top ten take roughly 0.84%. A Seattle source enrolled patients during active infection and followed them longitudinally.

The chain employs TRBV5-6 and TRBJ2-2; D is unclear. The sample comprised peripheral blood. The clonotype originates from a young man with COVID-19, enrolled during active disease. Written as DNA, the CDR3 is TGTGCCAGCAGCTTGCGACAGAACACCGGGGAGCTGTTTTTT. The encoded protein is CASSLRQNTGELFF. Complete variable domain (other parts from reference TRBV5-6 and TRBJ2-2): DAGVTQSPTHLIKTRGQQVTLRCSPKSGHDTVSWYQQALGQGPQFIFQYYEEEERQRGNFPDRFSGHQFPNYSSELNVNALLLGDSALYLCASSLRQNTGELFFGEGSRLTVL.